This is a list of T cell receptor beta chains from one sample in a study of blood T cell repertoires in COVID-19. Data came from immunoSEQ multiplex PCR; TCRdb stores just in-frame clones and leaves some out. The table includes over 120,000 clones, roughly 87% detected once. Source material: peripheral blood. These receptors all come from a woman aged 45-65 years with acute or convalescent COVID-19. CDR3s include the opening cysteine and the closing phenylalanine or tryptophan.

j_call v_call cdr3_aa
TRBJ1-5 TRBV5-1 CASSPAGRSNQPQHF
TRBJ1-5 TRBV24-1 CATSAPGEGQPQHF
TRBJ1-1 TRBV19 CASRGQGNTEAFF
TRBJ2-7 TRBV19 CASSIRRDSFYEQYF
TRBJ1-5 TRBV12-5 CASARGGTSNQPQHF
TRBJ1-1 TRBV5-6 CASSGLQGASDTEAFF
TRBJ1-6 TRBV27 CASSLNGGTPFPLHF
TRBJ2-1 TRBV29-1 CSVADRGSYNEQFF
TRBJ2-1 TRBV4-2 CASSQGAGGLGEQFF
TRBJ1-5 TRBV19 CASSIGQGLQPQHF
TRBJ1-2 TRBV28 CASSRGGGNYGYTF
TRBJ1-2 TRBV28 CASSTGGDNYGYTF
TRBJ2-2 TRBV5-4 CASSLGQGQNTGELFF
TRBJ2-1 TRBV6-2/TRBV6-3 CASSYSRTEPSSYNEQFF
TRBJ2-1 TRBV7-9 CASSYEGSHNEQFF
TRBJ2-7 TRBV19 CASSPGTGSYEQYF
TRBJ2-1 TRBV9 CASSDLTSGAGKDHNEQFF
TRBJ1-2 TRBV10-2 CASSPGTGRPVGYTF
TRBJ1-2 TRBV6-1 CASQSDVVIYGYTF
TRBJ2-7 TRBV5-4 CASSLDGQGFYEQYF
TRBJ2-7 TRBV21-1 CATPSLSYEQYF
TRBJ2-1 TRBV6-6 CASRPTRGYNEQFF
TRBJ1-3 TRBV5-1 CASSLGQVQGNTIYF
TRBJ2-4 TRBV7-9 CASSLIGGADIQYF
TRBJ1-2 TRBV5-4 CASSQDRGGYGYTF
TRBJ2-7 TRBV6-1 CASSEDVTESSYEQYF
TRBJ1-4 TRBV6-6 CASTRVREKLFF
TRBJ1-4 TRBV11-2 CASSLSRNEKLFF
TRBJ2-3 TRBV9 CASSTYTDTQYF
TRBJ2-7 TRBV5-4 CASSLGQGALEQYF
TRBJ1-4 TRBV5-1 CASSFGDRDGEKLFF
TRBJ2-2 TRBV5-1 CASSDQGAGHTGELFF
TRBJ2-7 TRBV9 CASSVEVRTSGGQRPYEQYF
TRBJ1-3 TRBV19 CASSIDESSGNTIYF
TRBJ2-7 TRBV6-5 CASSPLSGAPYEQYF
TRBJ1-3 TRBV5-1 CASSLATESSGNTIYF
TRBJ1-1 TRBV19 CASKTGISEAFF
TRBJ2-1 TRBV7-3 CASSLAPLLAESYNEQFF
TRBJ1-2 TRBV28 CASSSGQGYGYTF
TRBJ1-1 TRBV29-1 CSVVELGRGSYNTEAFF
TRBJ2-1 TRBV2 CASSTHTSGGADEQFF
TRBJ1-2 TRBV2 CASSLRTGNYGYTF
TRBJ2-1 TRBV4-1 CASSLPGTSDNEQFF
TRBJ2-7 TRBV7-8 CASSLGGPGHTYEQYF
TRBJ2-3 TRBV30 CAWKVAAGTDTQYF
TRBJ1-3 TRBV9 CASSATGGNSGNTIYF